The 21 T cell receptor beta chains reported below all come from one sample, sequenced in a study of spatial heterogeneity in lung cancer (dated by TCRdb to between 2018 and 2020). Reading the label with the study, this specimen's time point is: sample taken at primary tumor resection. No antigen is known for these receptors. What the authors observed across the whole study: The tumor nonsynonymous mutation count correlated with the number of expanded intratumoral alpha and beta TCRs.

The library was obtained by 5' RACE. Sequencing took place on a NextSeq 500. The raw public reads went through TCRdb reprocessing: fastp at Q25, MiXCR clone calling, in-frame beta chains kept. Under each unique CDR3 protein, matching rows form one entry showing the most common genes and DNA. The sample has 9,500 to 11,000 distinct CDR3 sequences on record, about 5% of them singletons. 9.5% to 15% of the sample is taken by the ten largest. The source was lung tumor tissue, collected at surgery. The receptors here all came from a male donor with early-stage non-small cell lung cancer.

By proportion, this clonotype is medium-sized. This beta chain is a stray sequence in a library constructed for alpha chains; its clone size is not meaningful. This chain uses TRBV12-3 or TRBV12-4 with TRBJ2-3, with TRBD2 as a possible D gene (5 bases). The CDR3 runs to 17 residues. Trimming pared 4 bases from V and 2 bases from J, leaving 19 bases between. CDR3 DNA: TGTGCCAGCAGTTCATCGCTGCTTAGCGTATTCACAGATACGCAGTATTTT. It translates to CASSSSLLSVFTDTQYF.

As for this clonotype: This beta chain is an unintended read in a library built for alpha chains; its size means little. The chain carries TRBV25-1 and TRBJ1-1, with D possibly matching TRBD1 (6 bases). Germline CDR1 reads MGHDK; CDR2 reads SYGVNS. The V end was cut by 1 base, the J end by 5 bases, with 14 bases between. This CDR3 is built from 15 residues. CDR3 residues: CASSEWGASETEAFF. CDR3 DNA: TGTGCCAGCAGTGAATGGGGGGCCTCGGAAACTGAAGCTTTCTTT.

This clonotype was detected ten times or more. In a library made to pick up alpha chains, this beta chain is a stray read with a size that means little. The V gene is TRBV3-1, the J gene TRBJ1-1; a possible D gene is TRBD1 (5 bases). V was clipped by 1 base and J by 0 bases, with 9 bases between them. The germline V gene has CDR1 LGHDT and CDR2 YNNKEL (reference sequence). The CDR3 loop spans 15 amino acids. CDR3 DNA sequence: TGTGCCAGCAGCCAAGCAGGGCAGATGAACACTGAAGCTTTCTTT. Translation: CASSQAGQMNTEAFF.

This clonotype was counted ten times or more. This beta chain turned up in a library designed for alpha chains; as an off-target read, its abundance says little. CDR3 region: CASSLNLGGAGDTQYF. The CDR3 bases are TGTGCCAGCAGTTTAAACCTAGGGGGGGCAGGCGATACGCAGTATTTT. V usage is TRBV27 and J usage is TRBJ2-3; D is perhaps TRBD2 (7 bases). The V and J ends lost 2 bases and 6 bases respectively, with 18 bases between them. The CDR3 spans 16 residues. From germline, CDR1 is MNHEY and CDR2 SMNVEV (reference sequence).

This clonotype was recorded at least ten times. This beta chain lies outside the target of a library built for alpha chains; its clone size means little. V gene TRBV11-2 combines with J gene TRBJ2-3; TRBD2 is a possible D gene (6 bases). Looked up from germline, CDR1 is SGHAT and CDR2 is FQNNGV. Trimming removed 2 bases at V and 1 base at J, with 13 bases between. CDR3 length: 16 amino acids. The CDR3 DNA reads as TGTGCCAGCAGCTTAAATCTCGCGGGGCGCACAGATACGCAGTATTTT. It encodes CASSLNLAGRTDTQYF.

This clonotype is deemed medium-sized (0.01 to 0.1%). One junction end disagrees with the germline gene, perhaps due to a read error. The library was prepared for alpha chains; this beta chain is a stray read, so its frequency means little. The genes are TRBV6-2 or TRBV6-3 and TRBJ2-7; D is uncertain. The CDR3 covers 11 residues. Germline V gives CDR1 MNHEY, CDR2 SVGEGT. The CDR3 loop reads CASSHSYEQYF. CDR3 nucleotide sequence: TGTGCCAGCAGTCACTCCTACGAGCAGTACTTC.

This clonotype was observed many times. This beta chain slipped into a library made for alpha chains as a stray read, so its size is not meaningful. This rearrangement joins TRBV21-1 to TRBJ2-1; the D call of TRBD2 is as the table states it, not checked on the DNA. TRBV21-1 is a pseudogene. The CDR3 length is 16 residues. CDR3 nucleotides: TGTGCCAGCAGCTGGGGACTTCCAGAATCCTACAATGAGCAGTTCTTC. Its protein product is CASSWGLPESYNEQFF.

This clonotype was recorded at least ten times. This beta chain is an off-target read within a library intended for alpha chains, so its frequency means little. This sequence joins TRBV27 and TRBJ1-2; a weak D match, TRBD1 (5 bases). The CDR3 extends over 14 amino acids. Germline V gives CDR1 MNHEY, CDR2 SMNVEV (reference sequence). The ends were cut back, 7 bases at V and 6 bases at J, with 18 bases in the middle. Here the CDR3 DNA reads TGTGCCAGCACCCCATCGGGGGGTAGAGATGGCTACACCTTC. Protein sequence: CASTPSGGRDGYTF.

Comments on this clonotype: For a library built for alpha chains, this beta chain is a stray read; little rests on its size. The chain recombines TRBV5-1 with TRBJ2-3; possibly TRBD1 for D (6 bases). Trimming cost V 0 bases and J 6 bases, with 17 bases left between them. This CDR3 is built from 16 residues. Germline V lookup: CDR1 SGHRS, CDR2 YFSETQ. This CDR3 is CASSLDGQRVGDTQYF. The CDR3 region has the DNA TGCGCCAGCAGCTTGGACGGACAGCGCGTAGGTGATACGCAGTATTTT.

Concerning this clonotype itself: In a library made to pick up alpha chains, this beta chain is a stray read with a size that means little. The chain combines TRBV6-5 with TRBJ1-2; D may be TRBD1 (6 bases). Trimming took 0 bases from V and 7 from J, leaving 15 bases between them. Germline CDR1 reads MNHEY; CDR2 reads SVGAGI. The CDR3 has 15 amino acids. CDR3 DNA sequence: TGTGCCAGCAGTTACTCACAGGGAGGTAGGAGTGGCTACACCTTC. It is translated as CASSYSQGGRSGYTF.

Only a few counts were recorded for this clonotype. This beta chain slipped into a library made for alpha chains as a stray read, so its size is not meaningful. The chain joins TRBV28 to TRBJ2-7; D is undetermined. CDR1 is MDHEN, CDR2 SYDVKM, per germline. Trimming took off 6 bases at V and 7 bases at J, with 19 bases between the two ends. The CDR3 is 14 residues long. CDR3 protein: CASRDPGRPGEQYF. In DNA form, the CDR3 reads TGTGCCAGCAGGGATCCGGGCCGTCCAGGAGAGCAGTACTTC.

In the case of this clonotype: A library made for alpha chains picked up this beta chain off target, so its size means little. CDR3 coding DNA: TGTGCCAGCAGTTATCGGGCAGGATACGTAAATGAGCAGTTCTTC. Protein product: CASSYRAGYVNEQFF. The rearrangement links TRBV6-2 or TRBV6-3 to TRBJ2-1; D is unresolved. The CDR3 totals 15 residues. CDR1 is MNHEY and CDR2 is SVGEGT in the germline V gene. Trimming left V 3 bases short and J 7 bases short, with 16 bases between.

In this sample, this clonotype turned up many times. A library made for alpha chains picked up this beta chain off target, so its size means little. V usage is TRBV27 and J usage is TRBJ2-1; 13 bases line up with TRBD2. The V and J ends lost 6 bases and 0 bases, in that order; junction bases with no gene match: 11. Germline CDR1 and CDR2: MNHEY and SMNVEV (reference sequence). The CDR3 has 19 residues. CDR3: CASRRFGTSGISSYNEQFF. As DNA, the CDR3 is TGTGCCAGCAGGAGATTTGGGACTAGCGGGATCAGCTCCTACAATGAGCAGTTCTTC.

This clonotype was seen ten or more times. This beta chain represents an off-target read in a library built for alpha chains; its size is of limited meaning. The chain carries TRBV28 and TRBJ2-1, with D unclear. The ends were cut back, 4 bases at V and 0 bases at J, with 13 bases in the middle. This CDR3 is built from 16 residues. Germline values: CDR1 MDHEN, CDR2 SYDVKM. CDR3: CASSSRLVRSYNEQFF. The CDR3 DNA reads TGTGCCAGCAGTTCCAGACTCGTTCGCTCCTACAATGAGCAGTTCTTC.

This clonotype has ten or more counts. The library was prepared for alpha chains; this beta chain is a stray read, so its frequency means little. The V gene is TRBV28, the J gene TRBJ2-3; TRBD1 matches at 7 bases. This CDR3 is built from 17 residues. Per the germline V gene, CDR1 is MDHEN and CDR2 is SYDVKM. Trimming at V came to 7 bases and at J to 1 base, leaving 14 bases not matched to a gene. This CDR3 reads CASTPRGQVGRTDTQYF. The CDR3 nucleotides are TGTGCCAGCACCCCGAGAGGACAGGTGGGGCGCACAGATACGCAGTATTTT.

This clonotype was observed at least ten times. The library was built for alpha chains, so this beta chain is an off-target read and its size means little. The V call is TRBV5-5, the J call TRBJ2-1, with D possibly TRBD2 on 5 matching bases. Germline V CDR1 and CDR2: SGHKS, YYEKEE (reference sequence). CDR3 length: 17 residues. Deletions cut 4 bases from V and 0 bases from J, with 17 bases between. The CDR3: CASSPLRASSSYNEQFF. CDR3 DNA sequence: TGTGCCAGCAGCCCCTTGAGGGCCTCGAGCTCCTACAATGAGCAGTTCTTC.

Concerning this clonotype: This beta chain represents an off-target read in a library built for alpha chains; its size is of limited meaning. The rearrangement joins TRBV11-1 to TRBJ1-2; a possible D gene is TRBD1 (5 bases). CDR3 length: 15 residues. CDR1 SGHAT and CDR2 FQDESV come from the germline V gene (reference sequence). V was cut by 0 bases and J by 0 bases, with 8 bases left in between. CDR3 protein: CASSLAGVTNYGYTF. In DNA form, the CDR3 reads TGTGCCAGCAGCTTAGCGGGGGTGACTAACTATGGCTACACCTTC.

The sample holds a few counts of this clonotype. The library was built for alpha chains, so this beta chain is an off-target read and its size means little. The J gene is TRBJ2-7, the V gene TRBV5-5; 8 bases map to TRBD1. The CDR3 is 19 residues long. Germline V gene sequence: CDR1 SGHKS, CDR2 YYEKEE (reference sequence). The V segment lost 5 bases and the J segment 3 bases; nucleotides outside the gene matches: 22. DNA of the CDR3: TGTGCCAGCAGGCCTTCTGTTCGGGACAGGTTAGTGCGGGACTACGAGCAGTACTTC. This translates into CASRPSVRDRLVRDYEQYF.

This clonotype was picked up many times. This beta chain is off target for a library built for alpha chains, so its abundance means little. The V call is TRBV30, the J call TRBJ2-5, with 12 nucleotides matching TRBD2. CDR1 is GTSNPN and CDR2 is SVGIG in the germline V gene (reference sequence). The CDR3 length is 14 residues. Losses at the gene ends were 0 bases for V and 6 bases for J; bases not matched to a gene: 2. CDR3 sequence: CAWSVLAGGQTQYF. CDR3 in DNA: TGTGCCTGGAGTGTACTAGCGGGAGGTCAGACCCAGTACTTC. The entire variable domain, with the rest obtained from reference TRBV30 and TRBJ2-5, is as follows: SQTIHQWPATLVQPVGSPLSLECTVEGTSNPNLYWYRQAAGRGLQLLFYSVGIGQISSEVPQNLSASRPQDRQFILSSKKLLLSDSGFYLCAWSVLAGGQTQYFGPGTRLLVL.

This clonotype was counted ten times or more. This beta chain appears as a stray read in a library generated for alpha chains; its size is not informative. This chain joins TRBV29-1 and TRBJ1-3, with 7 bases lining up with TRBD1. J lost 3 bases, V lost 5 bases, and 4 bases had no gene match. The CDR3 is 13 amino acids. CDR1 is SQVTM and CDR2 is ANQGSEA in the germline V gene. The CDR3, as DNA: TGCAGCGTTACAGGGGTAAATGGAAACACCATATATTTT. It codes for CSVTGVNGNTIYF.

Note on this clonotype: A much larger clone differs by one base, so this may be a read error. Being off target in a library aimed at alpha chains, this beta chain has a size of little meaning. The chain is built from TRBV14 and TRBJ2-7; D is undetermined. This CDR3 contains 14 residues. CDR1 is SGHDN, CDR2 FVKESK, per germline. In DNA, the CDR3 is TGTGCCAGCAGCCAAGATAGCAGAGCCTACAAGCAGTACTTC. Protein product: CASSQDSRAYKQYF.